This T cell receptor (beta chain) was profiled in a study of blood T cell repertoires in COVID-19. Methods used by the authors: It was from reference gene primer amplification that nucleated cell counts were estimated. Assay: immunoSEQ multiplex PCR; the TCRdb copy retains only in-frame clones and omits some. V and J calls and clone size follow that table, whereas D and trimming were derived from the DNA. This table has 270,000 or so clones, roughly 85% appearing once. Germline V gives CDR1 SGHTA, CDR2 FQGNSA. This CDR3 is built from 14 residues. Trimming removed 1 base at V and 3 bases at J, with 9 bases between.

The rearrangement links TRBV7-2 to TRBJ1-2; D gene uncertain. The sequencing sample was made of peripheral blood. The TCR originated in a woman between 45 and 60 years old who had recovered from COVID-19. CDR3 region: CASSLDSEHYGYTF. CDR3 nucleotide sequence: TGTGCCAGCAGCTTAGATTCAGAACACTATGGCTACACCTTC.